These 14 T cell receptor beta chains were sequenced from one sample in a study of T cells after yellow fever vaccination. Each CDR3 protein is one row after TCRdb ran MiXCR on the 5' RACE reads. The profile shows about 360,000 distinct CDR3 sequences, approximately 5.7% of them singletons. Sequencing was performed on PBMCs, taken 5 days after the yellow fever booster vaccination. The receptors originated from a man aged 25 to 45 who received the YFV17D yellow fever vaccine.

The sample holds a few counts of this clonotype. The chain recombines TRBV18 with TRBJ2-5; D call uncertain. V was trimmed by 5 bases and J by 0 bases, leaving 16 bases between them. CDR1 is KGHSH, CDR2 LQKENI, per germline. The CDR3 consists of 16 residues. Here the CDR3 reads CASSWVGTTHQETQYF. Written as DNA, the CDR3 is TGTGCCAGCTCATGGGTGGGCACGACACACCAAGAGACCCAGTACTTC.

There are a few counts of this clonotype. The chain is built from TRBV27 and TRBJ1-2; 9 bases match TRBD1. The CDR3 is made up of 16 amino acids. J lost 4 bases, V lost 6 bases, and 12 bases had no gene match. Germline V gives CDR1 MNHEY, CDR2 SMNVEV (reference sequence). CDR3 sequence (DNA): TGTGCCAGCAGCAGAACTGACGGGACAGGGACCTATGGCTACACCTTC. Residues: CASSRTDGTGTYGYTF.

This clonotype has a count of ten or more. This chain connects TRBV4-1 to TRBJ2-1, with 9 nucleotides matching TRBD2. Trimming at V came to 1 base and at J to 5 bases, leaving 6 bases not matched to a gene. Germline V lookup: CDR1 MGHRA, CDR2 YSYEKL. CDR3 length equals 16 residues. The CDR3 loop reads CASSQALAGTNNEQFF. The CDR3 region has the DNA TGCGCCAGCAGCCAAGCACTAGCGGGCACTAACAATGAGCAGTTCTTC.

The chain is built from TRBV20-1 and TRBJ1-1; D is unclear. V was clipped by 0 bases and J by 6 bases, with 5 bases between them. This CDR3 is 11 amino acids long. CDR1 DFQATT and CDR2 SNEGSKA come from the germline V gene (reference sequence). The DNA of the CDR3 is TGCAGTGCTAGAGATCAGTCTGAAGCTTTCTTT. This translates into CSARDQSEAFF.

A few counts support this clonotype. The rearrangement uses TRBV11-1 and TRBJ2-1, with TRBD2 identical over 9 bases. Germline-derived CDR1 and CDR2 are SGHAT and FQDESV (reference sequence). This CDR3 spans 18 amino acids. V trimming: 4 bases; J trimming: 1 base; junction bases outside the gene matches: 11. Here the CDR3 DNA reads TGTGCCAGCAGCTCCTCAGCGGGAGGAATGAGGTCCTACAATGAGCAGTTCTTC. Its protein is CASSSSAGGMRSYNEQFF.

This clonotype showed up many times. The chain couples TRBV5-1 to TRBJ2-5; no clear D gene. From germline, CDR1 is SGHRS and CDR2 YFSETQ. The CDR3 extends over 12 amino acids. Trimming took 1 base from V and 1 from J, leaving 2 bases between them. CDR3 nucleotide sequence: TGCGCCAGCAGCTTGCTCCAAGAGACCCAGTACTTC. As protein: CASSLLQETQYF.

This clonotype has a count of ten or more. The CDR3 loop reads CASSFIAGGKQETQYF. The CDR3 coding sequence is TGTGCCAGCAGTTTTATAGCGGGAGGGAAACAAGAGACCCAGTACTTC. This chain joins TRBV12-3 or TRBV12-4 and TRBJ2-5; 11 bases line up with TRBD2. J lost 2 bases, V lost 3 bases, and 5 bases had no gene match. The CDR3 is 16 residues long.

This clonotype has just a few counts. The genes are TRBV25-1 and TRBJ1-2, with D unclear. This CDR3 comprises 13 residues. Deletions cut 3 bases from V and 4 bases from J, with 9 bases between. Germline lookup yields CDR1 MGHDK and CDR2 SYGVNS. CDR3 amino acids: CASSEASPYGYTF. DNA for the CDR3: TGTGCCAGCAGTGAGGCCTCCCCCTATGGCTACACCTTC.

The V and J genes are TRBV24-1 and TRBJ2-3, with D tentatively TRBD1 (5 bases). The CDR3 spans 12 residues. V lost 10 bases, J lost 6 bases, and 13 bases lay in between. Germline values: CDR1 KGHDR, CDR2 SFDVKD. The CDR3 nucleotides read TGTGCCACGGCGTGGGCAGGGGATACGCAGTATTTT. It codes for CATAWAGDTQYF.

In this sample, this clonotype turned up a few times. The gene calls are TRBV20-1 and TRBJ1-1, with 11 bases that match TRBD1. CDR3 length: 12 amino acids. Germline V gives CDR1 DFQATT, CDR2 SNEGSKA (reference sequence). The V segment lost 0 bases and the J segment 11 bases; nucleotides outside the gene matches: 2. CDR3 sequence reads: CSAREDRGLAFF. CDR3 DNA: TGCAGTGCTAGAGAGGACAGGGGGCTGGCTTTCTTT.

The rearrangement uses TRBV7-7 and TRBJ2-1; 15 nucleotides match TRBD2. The CDR3 contains 18 residues. V was clipped by 4 bases and J by 2 bases; unmatched bases: 6. Germline assignment: CDR1 SSHAT and CDR2 FNYEAQ (reference sequence). CDR3 sequence: CASSSWTSGRAPYNEQFF. In DNA, the CDR3 is TGTGCCAGCAGCTCGTGGACTAGCGGGAGGGCCCCCTACAATGAGCAGTTCTTC.

This clonotype came up many times. J is TRBJ2-5 and V is TRBV10-3, with D maybe TRBD2 (6 bases). The V end was cut by 7 bases, the J end by 1 base, with 10 bases between. The CDR3 totals 13 residues. Germline CDR1 ENHRY, CDR2 SYGVKD. The CDR3 spells CAINSGVQETQYF. CDR3 sequence (DNA): TGTGCCATCAATTCGGGGGTCCAAGAGACCCAGTACTTC.

This clonotype was detected a few times. The chain carries TRBV7-6 and TRBJ2-7, with D uncertain. The CDR3 sequence is 14 residues long. Trimming pared 6 bases from V and 4 bases from J, leaving 16 bases between. The germline gives CDR1 SGHVS, CDR2 FNYEAQ. Here the CDR3 reads CASSAGPEHYEQYF. The CDR3 bases are TGTGCCAGCAGTGCCGGGCCAGAGCATTACGAGCAGTACTTC.

This clonotype has only a few counts. The chain has TRBV10-2 and TRBJ2-1; 9 bases are a match to TRBD1. Germline V CDR1 and CDR2: WSHSY, SAAADI. This CDR3 has 14 amino acids. The trim removed 3 bases at V and 9 bases at J, leaving 6 bases unmatched. The CDR3 sequence: CASSDGTGTREQFF. CDR3 in DNA: TGCGCCAGCAGTGATGGGACAGGGACGCGTGAGCAGTTCTTC.